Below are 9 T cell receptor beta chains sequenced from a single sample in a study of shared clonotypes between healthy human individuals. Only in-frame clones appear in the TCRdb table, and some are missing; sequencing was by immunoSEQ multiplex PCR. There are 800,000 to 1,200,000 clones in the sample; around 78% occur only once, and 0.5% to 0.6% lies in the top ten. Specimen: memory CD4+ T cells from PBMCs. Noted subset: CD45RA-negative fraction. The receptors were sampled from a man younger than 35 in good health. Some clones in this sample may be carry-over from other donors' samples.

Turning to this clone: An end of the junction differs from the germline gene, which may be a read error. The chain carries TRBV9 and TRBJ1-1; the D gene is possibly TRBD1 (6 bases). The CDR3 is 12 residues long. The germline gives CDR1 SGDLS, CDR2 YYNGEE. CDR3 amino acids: CASSPWGARVTF. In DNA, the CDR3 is TGTGCCAGCAGCCCCTGGGGGGCGAGAGTCACCTTT.

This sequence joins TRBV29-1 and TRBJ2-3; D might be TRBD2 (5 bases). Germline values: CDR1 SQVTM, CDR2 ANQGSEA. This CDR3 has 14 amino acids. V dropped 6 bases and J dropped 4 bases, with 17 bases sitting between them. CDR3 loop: CSVQPSSAADTQYF. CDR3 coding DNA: TGCAGCGTGCAGCCCAGTTCAGCGGCAGATACGCAGTATTTT.

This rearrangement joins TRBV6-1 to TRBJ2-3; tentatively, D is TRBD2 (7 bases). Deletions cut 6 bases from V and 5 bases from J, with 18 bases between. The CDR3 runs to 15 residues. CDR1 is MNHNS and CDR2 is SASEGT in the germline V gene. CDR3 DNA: TGTGCCAGCAGCCTCGGGGGGCCCCCTCTAGATACGCAGTATTTT. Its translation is CASSLGGPPLDTQYF.

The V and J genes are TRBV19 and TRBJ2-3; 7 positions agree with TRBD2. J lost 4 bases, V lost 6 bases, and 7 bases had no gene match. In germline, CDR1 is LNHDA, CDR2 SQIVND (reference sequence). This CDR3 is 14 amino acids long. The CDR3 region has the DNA TGTGCCAGTAGATCCCAAGCGGGGCCAGATACGCAGTATTTT. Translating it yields CASRSQAGPDTQYF.

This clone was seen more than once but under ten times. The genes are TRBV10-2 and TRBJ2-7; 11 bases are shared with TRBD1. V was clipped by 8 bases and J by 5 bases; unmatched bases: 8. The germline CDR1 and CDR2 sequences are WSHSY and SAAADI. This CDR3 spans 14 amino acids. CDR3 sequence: CASGRTGGLDEQYF. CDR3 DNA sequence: TGCGCCAGCGGCCGGACAGGGGGCTTGGACGAGCAGTACTTC.

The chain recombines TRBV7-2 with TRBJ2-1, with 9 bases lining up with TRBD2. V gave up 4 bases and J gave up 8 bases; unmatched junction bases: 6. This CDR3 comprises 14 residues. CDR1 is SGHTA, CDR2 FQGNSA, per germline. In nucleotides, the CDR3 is TGTGCCAGCAGCTCTAGCGGGACGATGGATGAGCAGTTCTTC. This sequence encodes CASSSSGTMDEQFF.

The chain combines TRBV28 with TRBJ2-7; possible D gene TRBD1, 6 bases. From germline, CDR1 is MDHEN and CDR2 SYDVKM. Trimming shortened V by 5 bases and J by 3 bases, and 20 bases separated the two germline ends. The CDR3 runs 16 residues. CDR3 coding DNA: TGTGCCAGCAGTCGGCCAATCAGAACAGGGAACTACGAGCAGTACTTC. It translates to CASSRPIRTGNYEQYF.

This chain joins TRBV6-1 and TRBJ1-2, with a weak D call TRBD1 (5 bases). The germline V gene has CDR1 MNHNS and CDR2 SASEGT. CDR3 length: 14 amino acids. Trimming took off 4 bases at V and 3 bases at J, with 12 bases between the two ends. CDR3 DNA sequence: TGTGCCAGCAGTGGCGCAGGGACCCACTATGGCTACACCTTC. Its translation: CASSGAGTHYGYTF.

In DNA, the CDR3 is TGTGCCAGCTCACCACCAGCCACCTATCGACTAGCGGCCTTCACAGATACGCAGTATTTT. This codes for CASSPPATYRLAAFTDTQYF. This chain connects TRBV18 to TRBJ2-3, with TRBD2 matching 9 bases. V gave up 0 bases and J gave up 2 bases; unmatched junction bases: 15. CDR1 and CDR2 (germline): KGHSH, LQKENI. CDR3 length: 20 amino acids.